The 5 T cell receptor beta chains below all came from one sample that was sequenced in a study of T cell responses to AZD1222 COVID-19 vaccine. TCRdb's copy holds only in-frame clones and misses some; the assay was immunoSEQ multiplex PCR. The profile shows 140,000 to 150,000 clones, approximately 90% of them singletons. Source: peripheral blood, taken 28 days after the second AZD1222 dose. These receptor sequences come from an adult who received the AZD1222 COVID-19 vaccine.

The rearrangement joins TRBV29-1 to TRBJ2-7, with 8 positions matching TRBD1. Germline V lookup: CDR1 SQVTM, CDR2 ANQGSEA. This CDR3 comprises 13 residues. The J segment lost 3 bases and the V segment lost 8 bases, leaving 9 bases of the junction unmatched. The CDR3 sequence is CSPLTGGNYEQYF. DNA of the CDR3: TGCAGCCCCCTTACAGGGGGAAACTACGAGCAGTACTTC.

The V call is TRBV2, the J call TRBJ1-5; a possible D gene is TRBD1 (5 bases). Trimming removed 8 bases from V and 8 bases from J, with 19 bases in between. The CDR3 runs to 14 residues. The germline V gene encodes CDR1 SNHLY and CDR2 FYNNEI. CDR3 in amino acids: CASEGWRGEKPQHF. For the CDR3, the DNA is TGTGCCAGCGAAGGGTGGAGGGGCGAGAAGCCCCAGCATTTT.

CDR3 protein: CASSLRTVGYNEQFF. CDR3 DNA sequence: TGTGCCAGCAGTCTCAGGACTGTGGGATACAATGAGCAGTTCTTC. The J gene is TRBJ2-1, the V gene TRBV7-3; TRBD2 might be the D (5 bases). The ends were cut back, 6 bases at V and 4 bases at J, with 16 bases in the middle. Germline CDR1 reads SGHTA; CDR2 reads FQGTGA. This CDR3 is 15 amino acids long.

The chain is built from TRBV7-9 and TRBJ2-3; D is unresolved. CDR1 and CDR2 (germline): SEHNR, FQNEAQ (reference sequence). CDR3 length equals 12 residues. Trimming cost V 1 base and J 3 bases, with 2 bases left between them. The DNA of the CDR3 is TGTGCCAGCAGCTTAGGTACAGATACGCAGTATTTT. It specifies CASSLGTDTQYF.

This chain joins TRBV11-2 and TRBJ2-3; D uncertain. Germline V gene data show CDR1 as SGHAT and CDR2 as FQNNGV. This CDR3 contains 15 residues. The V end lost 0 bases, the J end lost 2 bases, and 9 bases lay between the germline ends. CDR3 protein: CASSLDSLSTDTQYF. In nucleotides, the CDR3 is TGTGCCAGCAGCTTAGACTCTCTGTCCACAGATACGCAGTATTTT.